Given below is one TCR beta chain in context. Its matching antigen is unknown. The data stem from a study of T cell responses to AZD1222 COVID-19 vaccine. Study-wide results and limits: Increases in Spike-specific TCR breadth and depth were seen after two AZD1222 doses.

Repertoires were generated with immunoSEQ multiplex PCR, while TCRdb's copy carries only in-frame clones and drops some. In the table there are 100,000 or so clones, roughly nine tenths of which are singletons. V lost 0 bases and J 1 base, leaving 4 bases between the germline ends. CDR1 SGHRS and CDR2 YFSETQ come from the germline V gene. The CDR3 sequence is 14 residues long. This TCR was sampled from an adult who received the AZD1222 COVID-19 vaccine. The chain links TRBV5-1 to TRBJ2-2; no firm D call. Sequenced material: peripheral blood, taken 28 days after the second AZD1222 dose. CDR3 sequence reads: CASSLGGNTGELFF. CDR3 bases: TGCGCCAGCAGCTTGGGTGGGAACACCGGGGAGCTGTTTTTT.